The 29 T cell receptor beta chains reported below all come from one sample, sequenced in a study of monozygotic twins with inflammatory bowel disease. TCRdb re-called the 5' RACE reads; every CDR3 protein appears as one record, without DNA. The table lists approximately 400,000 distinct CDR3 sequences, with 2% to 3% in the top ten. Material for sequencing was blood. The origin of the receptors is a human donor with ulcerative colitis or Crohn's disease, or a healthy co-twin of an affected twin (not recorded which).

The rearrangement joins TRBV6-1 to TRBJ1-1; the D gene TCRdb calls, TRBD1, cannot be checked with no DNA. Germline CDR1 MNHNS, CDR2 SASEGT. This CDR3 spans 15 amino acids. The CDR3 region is CASSPRTAPNTEAFF.

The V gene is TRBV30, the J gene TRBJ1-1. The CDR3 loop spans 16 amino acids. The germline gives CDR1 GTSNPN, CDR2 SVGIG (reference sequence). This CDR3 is CAWIRWGSSPNTEAFF.

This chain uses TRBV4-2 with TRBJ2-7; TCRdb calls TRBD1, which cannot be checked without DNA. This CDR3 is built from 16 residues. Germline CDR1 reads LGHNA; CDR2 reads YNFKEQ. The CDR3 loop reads CASSQEKQGAAYEQYF.

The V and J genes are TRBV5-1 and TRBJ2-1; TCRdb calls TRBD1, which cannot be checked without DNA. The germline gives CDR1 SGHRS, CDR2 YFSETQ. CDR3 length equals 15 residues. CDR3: CASSRLTGSHNEQFF.

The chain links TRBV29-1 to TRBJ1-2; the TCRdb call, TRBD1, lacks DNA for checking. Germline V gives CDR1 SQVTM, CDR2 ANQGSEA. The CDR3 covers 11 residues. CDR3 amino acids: CSERQEYGYTF.

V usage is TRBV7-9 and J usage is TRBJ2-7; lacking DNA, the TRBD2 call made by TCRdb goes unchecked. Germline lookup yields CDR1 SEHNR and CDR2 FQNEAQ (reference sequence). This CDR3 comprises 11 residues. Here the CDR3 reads CATFGGSEQYF. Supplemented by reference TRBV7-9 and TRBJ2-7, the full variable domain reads DTGVSQNPRHKITKRGQNVTFRCDPISEHNRLYWYRQTLGQGPEFLTYFQNEAQLEKSRLLSDRFSAERPKGSFSTLEIQRTEQGDSAMYLCATFGGSEQYFGPGTRLTVT.

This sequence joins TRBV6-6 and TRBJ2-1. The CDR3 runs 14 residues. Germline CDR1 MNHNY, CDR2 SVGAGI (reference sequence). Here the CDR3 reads CASRNGFVYNEQFF.

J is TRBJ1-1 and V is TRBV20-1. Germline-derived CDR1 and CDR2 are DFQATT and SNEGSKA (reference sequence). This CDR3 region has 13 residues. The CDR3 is CSARGWVNTEAFF.

The CDR3 loop reads CSAHRGSRGTQYF. This rearrangement joins TRBV20-1 to TRBJ2-5; TCRdb names TRBD1, which stays unverified in the absence of DNA. Germline loops: CDR1 DFQATT, CDR2 SNEGSKA (reference sequence). CDR3 length: 13 amino acids.

CDR3 amino acids: CASSFAAGNSPLHF. V gene TRBV12-3 or TRBV12-4 combines with J gene TRBJ1-6. This CDR3 spans 14 amino acids.

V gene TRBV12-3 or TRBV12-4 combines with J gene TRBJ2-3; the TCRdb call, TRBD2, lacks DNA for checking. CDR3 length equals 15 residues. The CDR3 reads CASNRLAAATDTQYF.

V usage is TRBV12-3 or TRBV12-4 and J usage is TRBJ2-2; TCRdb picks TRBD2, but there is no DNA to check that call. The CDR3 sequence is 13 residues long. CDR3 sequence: CASRSGSAGELFF.

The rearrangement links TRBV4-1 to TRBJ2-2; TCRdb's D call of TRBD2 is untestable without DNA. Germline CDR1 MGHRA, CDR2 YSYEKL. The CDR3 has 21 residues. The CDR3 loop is CASSQDPKLAGGPANTGELFF.

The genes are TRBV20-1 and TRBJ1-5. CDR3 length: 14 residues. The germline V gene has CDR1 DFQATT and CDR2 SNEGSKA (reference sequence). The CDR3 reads CSARGGGSNQPQHF.

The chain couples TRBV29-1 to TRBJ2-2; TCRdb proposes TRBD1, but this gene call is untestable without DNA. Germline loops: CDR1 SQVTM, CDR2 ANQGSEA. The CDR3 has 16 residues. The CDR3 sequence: CSARSRGATGTGELFF.

The CDR3 reads CASSYSVTGVSYEQYF. This chain joins TRBV6-5 and TRBJ2-7; TCRdb reports TRBD1, a call that lacks DNA to check it against. This CDR3 spans 16 amino acids. Germline V gives CDR1 MNHEY, CDR2 SVGAGI.

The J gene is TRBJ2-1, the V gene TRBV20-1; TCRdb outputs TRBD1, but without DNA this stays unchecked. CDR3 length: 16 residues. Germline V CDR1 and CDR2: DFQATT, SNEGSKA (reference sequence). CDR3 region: CSARTLVGAMGNEQFF.

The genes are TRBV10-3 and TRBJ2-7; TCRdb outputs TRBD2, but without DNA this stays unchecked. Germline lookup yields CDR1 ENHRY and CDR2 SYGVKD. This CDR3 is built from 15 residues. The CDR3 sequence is CAISEIAGSSYEQYF.

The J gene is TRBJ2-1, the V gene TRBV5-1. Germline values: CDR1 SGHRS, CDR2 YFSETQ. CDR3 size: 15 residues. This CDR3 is CASSLDPSSYNEQFF.

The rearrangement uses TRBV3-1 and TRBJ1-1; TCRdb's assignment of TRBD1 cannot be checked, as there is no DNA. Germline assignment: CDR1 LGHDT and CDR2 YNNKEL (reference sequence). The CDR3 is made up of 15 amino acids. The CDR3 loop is CASSQVTGWNTEAFF.

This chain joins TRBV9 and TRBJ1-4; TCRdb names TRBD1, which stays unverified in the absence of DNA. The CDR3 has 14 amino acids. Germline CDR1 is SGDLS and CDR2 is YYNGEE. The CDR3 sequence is CASSEQGLTEKLFF.

CDR3 region: CASKEGHEQYF. This chain joins TRBV27 and TRBJ2-7; TCRdb selects TRBD2, and the lack of DNA leaves this call unchecked. This CDR3 is built from 11 residues. The germline gives CDR1 MNHEY, CDR2 SMNVEV (reference sequence).

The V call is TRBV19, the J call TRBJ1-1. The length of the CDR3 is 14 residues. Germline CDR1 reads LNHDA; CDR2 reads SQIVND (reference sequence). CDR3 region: CASSIEGRNTEAFF.

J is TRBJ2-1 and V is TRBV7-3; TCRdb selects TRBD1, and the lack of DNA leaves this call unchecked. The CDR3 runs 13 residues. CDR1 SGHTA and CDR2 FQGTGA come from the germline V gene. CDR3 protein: CASSSVGGNEQFF.

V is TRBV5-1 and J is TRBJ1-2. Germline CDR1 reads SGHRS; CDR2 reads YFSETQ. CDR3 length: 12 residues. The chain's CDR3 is CASSLGRGGYTF.

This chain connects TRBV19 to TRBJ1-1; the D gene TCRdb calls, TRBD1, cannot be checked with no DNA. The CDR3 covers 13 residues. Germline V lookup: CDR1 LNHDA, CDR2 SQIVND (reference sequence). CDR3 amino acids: CASNTGHGAEAFF.

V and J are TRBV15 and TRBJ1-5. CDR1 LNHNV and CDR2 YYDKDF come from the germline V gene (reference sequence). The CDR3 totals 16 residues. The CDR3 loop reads CATSRDTMTVPQPQHF.

The CDR3 sequence: CASSFAGWDQETQYF. The chain uses TRBV27 and TRBJ2-5; no DNA is available, so the TRBD1 call from TCRdb remains unchecked. Germline V gives CDR1 MNHEY, CDR2 SMNVEV (reference sequence). CDR3 size: 15 residues.

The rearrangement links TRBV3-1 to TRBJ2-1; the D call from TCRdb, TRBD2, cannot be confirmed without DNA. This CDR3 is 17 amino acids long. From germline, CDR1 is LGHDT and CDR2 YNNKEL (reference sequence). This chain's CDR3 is CASSQRASGLGVNEQFF.